The 20 T cell receptor beta chains given below trace back to one sample, sequenced in a study of cytomegalovirus exposure and HLA in healthy donors. Libraries were prepared by immunoSEQ multiplex PCR; TCRdb keeps only in-frame clonotypes and omits some of them. This sample has tens of thousands of clones, with around 97% found just once. The sequencing input was PBMCs. Every receptor here comes from a young man in good health and CMV-seronegative.

CDR3 sequence reads: CASSHSRTDSNQPQHF. In DNA form, the CDR3 reads TGTGCCAGCAGCCACTCTAGGACAGATAGCAATCAGCCCCAGCATTTT. The chain couples TRBV4-2 to TRBJ1-5; TRBD1 might be the D (6 bases). Between the trimmed V and J ends, which lost 3 bases and 0 bases, there was a span of 12 bases. CDR1 LGHNA and CDR2 YNFKEQ come from the germline V gene. This CDR3 contains 16 residues.

V and J are TRBV27 and TRBJ2-1, with a possible D match to TRBD1 (6 bases). Germline V gene data show CDR1 as MNHEY and CDR2 as SMNVEV (reference sequence). This CDR3 region has 13 residues. V was shortened by 3 bases and J by 4 bases, with 7 bases between the two germline ends. The CDR3 reads CASSFDRYNEQFF. The CDR3 coding sequence is TGTGCCAGCAGTTTCGACAGGTACAATGAGCAGTTCTTC.

In regard to this clone: One junction end disagrees with the germline gene, perhaps due to a read error. J is TRBJ1-1 and V is TRBV11-2; D ambiguous. In germline, CDR1 is SGHAT, CDR2 FQNNGV. The CDR3 length is 13 residues. The CDR3 DNA is TGTGCCAGCAGCCTAGATATGAACACTGAAGCTTTCTTT. Encoded protein: CASSLDMNTEAFF.

V and J are TRBV5-1 and TRBJ2-1, with D unresolved. This CDR3 is 14 amino acids long. CDR1 is SGHRS and CDR2 is YFSETQ in the germline V gene. Trimming took off 6 bases at V and 0 bases at J, with 10 bases between the two ends. The CDR3 is CASTAGSSYNEQFF. The DNA for the CDR3 is TGCGCCAGCACGGCAGGTAGCTCCTACAATGAGCAGTTCTTC.

The rearrangement links TRBV11-3 to TRBJ2-7; a possible D gene is TRBD1 (6 bases). Trimming cost V 5 bases and J 2 bases, with 10 bases left between them. The CDR3 has 13 amino acids. The germline CDR1 and CDR2 sequences are SGHNT and YENEEA. The CDR3 spells CASSPGQTYEQYF. The CDR3 region has the DNA TGTGCCAGCAGCCCTGGACAGACCTACGAGCAGTACTTC.

V usage is TRBV5-5 and J usage is TRBJ1-1; 7 bases agree with TRBD1. V shed 4 bases and J 1 base; nucleotides not matched to a gene: 1. CDR3 length: 13 residues. Germline values: CDR1 SGHKS, CDR2 YYEKEE (reference sequence). The CDR3 coding sequence is TGTGCCAGCAGCACAGGGGAGAACACTGAAGCTTTCTTT. Protein sequence: CASSTGENTEAFF.

The chain has TRBV10-3 and TRBJ1-1; 7 bases match TRBD1. The CDR3 totals 14 residues. Trimming cost V 3 bases and J 6 bases; bases outside gene matches: 7. Germline CDR1 ENHRY, CDR2 SYGVKD. CDR3 residues: CAISEDRESAEAFF. CDR3 DNA sequence: TGTGCCATCAGTGAAGACAGGGAAAGCGCTGAAGCTTTCTTT.

J is TRBJ2-7 and V is TRBV7-9; a weak D match, TRBD1 (6 bases). Trimming removed 4 bases from V and 0 bases from J, with 13 bases in between. The length of the CDR3 is 15 residues. CDR1 is SEHNR and CDR2 is FQNEAQ in the germline V gene (reference sequence). The CDR3 sequence: CASSSATGNSYEQYF. The CDR3 nucleotides read TGTGCCAGCAGCTCCGCGACAGGTAACTCCTACGAGCAGTACTTC.

The J gene is TRBJ1-1, the V gene TRBV7-2, with a tentative D call TRBD1 (6 bases). The CDR3 has 16 residues. Germline loops: CDR1 SGHTA, CDR2 FQGNSA. Trimming took off 2 bases at V and 7 bases at J, with 20 bases between the two ends. The CDR3 sequence is CASSLKATWQGIEAFF. The DNA for the CDR3 is TGTGCCAGCAGCTTAAAGGCGACGTGGCAGGGGATTGAAGCTTTCTTT. The whole variable domain, filled in from reference TRBV7-2 and TRBJ1-1, reads GAGVSQSPSNKVTEKGKDVELRCDPISGHTALYWYRQSLGQGLEFLIYFQGNSAPDKSGLPSDRFSAERTGGSVSTLTIQRTQQEDSAVYLCASSLKATWQGIEAFFGQGTRLTVV.

The chain carries TRBV7-9 and TRBJ2-3, with 12 bases fitting TRBD1. Trimming cost V 1 base and J 6 bases; bases outside gene matches: 2. The CDR3 has 15 amino acids. In germline, CDR1 is SEHNR, CDR2 FQNEAQ (reference sequence). DNA of the CDR3: TGTGCCAGCAGCTTAGGGGGACAGGGGGCGGATACGCAGTATTTT. Translated: CASSLGGQGADTQYF.

The V and J genes are TRBV21-1 and TRBJ1-2; TRBD1 was called by the table and not checked on the DNA. TRBV21-1 has pseudogene status. This CDR3 has 16 residues. This chain's CDR3 is CASSTPSGWGQDGYTF. The CDR3 DNA follows: TGTGCCAGCAGCACGCCTTCAGGTTGGGGCCAGGATGGCTACACCTTC.

The chain joins TRBV10-1 to TRBJ2-1; the match to TRBD1 covers 10 bases. The CDR3 contains 16 residues. V lost 3 bases and J lost 5; bases outside the gene matches: 7. The germline CDR1 and CDR2 sequences are WNHNN and SYGVQD (reference sequence). This chain's CDR3 is CASSDTGTGDHNEQFF. DNA for the CDR3: TGCGCCAGCAGTGATACCGGGACAGGGGACCACAATGAGCAGTTCTTC.

V and J are TRBV27 and TRBJ1-5, with D tentatively TRBD1 (6 bases). V lost 3 bases and J 0 bases, leaving 9 bases between the germline ends. The CDR3 covers 15 residues. Germline loops: CDR1 MNHEY, CDR2 SMNVEV (reference sequence). The CDR3 DNA reads as TGTGCCAGCAGTTTGGACAGACATAGCAATCAGCCCCAGCATTTT. It yields the protein CASSLDRHSNQPQHF.

This chain links TRBV5-5 with TRBJ1-1, with D possibly TRBD1 on 6 matching bases. Germline CDR1 is SGHKS and CDR2 is YYEKEE (reference sequence). V shed 2 bases and J shed 3 bases, with 11 bases lying between them. This CDR3 contains 14 residues. The CDR3 region has the DNA TGTGCCAGCAGCTTCACAGGGCTCGACACTGAAGCTTTCTTT. Protein product: CASSFTGLDTEAFF.

This clone is judged medium-sized. V gene TRBV10-3 combines with J gene TRBJ2-2, with 12 bases lining up with TRBD2. This CDR3 spans 18 amino acids. Trimming removed 2 bases from V and 0 bases from J; junction bases left unmatched: 4. Looked up from germline, CDR1 is ENHRY and CDR2 is SYGVKD. This CDR3 reads CAISEPGLAGTNTGELFF. CDR3 DNA: TGTGCCATCAGTGAGCCGGGACTAGCGGGTACGAACACCGGGGAGCTGTTTTTT.

This clone was found once. The rearrangement links TRBV27 to TRBJ2-7; 7 bases align to TRBD2. The CDR3 is made up of 12 amino acids. CDR1 and CDR2 from the germline V gene are MNHEY and SMNVEV (reference sequence). V lost 11 bases and J lost 5; bases outside the gene matches: 9. DNA for the CDR3: TGTGCCGTTGGGGAGGGGTCCCACGAGCAGTACTTC. Amino acid sequence: CAVGEGSHEQYF.

This clone has just one count. The chain couples TRBV6-5 to TRBJ1-2, with D perhaps TRBD1 (6 bases). The germline V gene has CDR1 MNHEY and CDR2 SVGAGI. V shed 2 bases and J shed 8 bases, with 18 bases lying between them. This CDR3 is built from 15 residues. CDR3 residues: CASSYNPPGVKGYTF. The CDR3 DNA sequence: TGTGCCAGCAGTTACAACCCCCCAGGGGTAAAGGGCTACACCTTC.

V is TRBV30 and J is TRBJ2-2, with TRBD2 identical over 9 bases. The CDR3 runs to 15 residues. The germline CDR1 and CDR2 sequences are GTSNPN and SVGIG (reference sequence). Unmatched junction bases numbered 3, after V lost 1 base and J lost 3 bases. CDR3 sequence: CAWSEAGGYTGELFF. The DNA of the CDR3 is TGTGCCTGGAGTGAAGCGGGAGGATACACCGGGGAGCTGTTTTTT.

The J gene is TRBJ1-2, the V gene TRBV11-3; 9 bases fit TRBD1. After removal of 5 bases from V and 4 bases from J, the junction contained 8 bases not matched to a gene. The germline V gene encodes CDR1 SGHNT and CDR2 YENEEA. CDR3 length: 15 residues. In nucleotides, the CDR3 is TGTGCCAGCAGCCCGGACAGGGGCCGGGGCTATGGCTACACCTTC. Translated, it gives CASSPDRGRGYGYTF.

This clone is a singleton in its sample. The J gene is TRBJ2-3, the V gene TRBV18; D is possibly TRBD1 (5 bases). Trimming removed 4 bases from V and 1 base from J, with 6 bases in between. The CDR3 loop spans 13 amino acids. Looked up from germline, CDR1 is KGHSH and CDR2 is LQKENI. The CDR3 nucleotides read TGTGCCAGCTCACGGGGCGGCACAGATACGCAGTATTTT. It translates to CASSRGGTDTQYF.